The clone carrying this T cell receptor beta chain was detected ten times or more. These data originate in a study of early T cells in non-severe SARS-CoV-2 infection. TCRdb analysed the 5' RACE reads with MiXCR anew, one entry per CDR3 protein. Here the sample spans about 110,000 distinct CDR3 sequences, around 10% being singletons. The CDR3 contains 12 residues. Germline-derived CDR1 and CDR2 are SQVTM and ANQGSEA. Trimming shortened V by 2 bases and J by 5 bases, and 9 bases separated the two germline ends. This clonotype was obtained from an adult who was a healthcare worker with PCR-confirmed SARS-CoV-2 infection or an uninfected control (not recorded which). The chain recombines TRBV29-1 with TRBJ1-2; D call uncertain. Sequencing was performed on whole blood. The CDR3 region has the DNA TGCAGCGTTGAATCCCGCATTTATGGCTACACCTTC. It is translated as CSVESRIYGYTF.